Presented here are 14 T cell receptor beta chains from one specimen sequenced in a study of control samples from healthy donors and cancer patients. Repertoires were generated with immunoSEQ multiplex PCR, while TCRdb's copy carries only in-frame clones and drops some. Counted here are over 110,000 clones, roughly nine tenths occurring once; the ten biggest clones make up roughly 8.4%. Sequences were obtained from blood. The receptor source for this set is a woman under 40 in good health.

J is TRBJ2-1 and V is TRBV11-2; D could derive from TRBD1 or TRBD2 (5 bases each). The V end was cut by 1 base, the J end by 3 bases, with 10 bases between. The CDR3 is 15 residues long. The germline gives CDR1 SGHAT, CDR2 FQNNGV. CDR3 residues: CASSLAGTYYNEQFF. The CDR3 nucleotides are TGTGCCAGCAGCTTAGCCGGGACCTACTACAATGAGCAGTTCTTC.

The rearrangement uses TRBV5-1 and TRBJ2-7; D is perhaps TRBD1 (7 bases). The V end was cut by 5 bases, the J end by 6 bases, with 21 bases between. This CDR3 spans 15 amino acids. Germline loops: CDR1 SGHRS, CDR2 YFSETQ. Written as DNA, the CDR3 is TGCGCCAGCAGTTCGGGGGACAGTCCTTTCTTCGAGCAGTACTTC. Its translation is CASSSGDSPFFEQYF. Using reference TRBV5-1 and TRBJ2-7 for the parts outside the CDR3, the full variable domain is KAGVTQTPRYLIKTRGQQVTLSCSPISGHRSVSWYQQTPGQGLQFLFEYFSETQRNKGNFPGRFSGRQFSNSRSEMNVSTLELGDSALYLCASSSGDSPFFEQYFGPGTRLTVT.

The CDR3 region has the DNA TGCAGTGCCGCCCGACAGTATGAAGCTTTCTTT. This encodes CSAARQYEAFF. This chain joins TRBV20-1 and TRBJ1-1; D is perhaps TRBD1 (5 bases). The CDR3 loop spans 11 amino acids. Germline-derived CDR1 and CDR2 are DFQATT and SNEGSKA (reference sequence). V was shortened by 6 bases and J by 7 bases, with 12 bases between the two germline ends.

This clone was detected a few times. The V call is TRBV21-1, the J call TRBJ1-5. TRBV21-1 is listed as a pseudogene. The CDR3 is 18 amino acids. The CDR3 loop reads CASSKDLSTGPVYQPQHF. In DNA form, the CDR3 reads TGTGCCAGCAGCAAAGACCTTTCGACCGGGCCAGTTTATCAGCCCCAGCATTTT.

V and J are TRBV6-5 and TRBJ1-2; D gene uncertain. CDR3 length equals 13 residues. V lost 6 bases and J lost 0, with 8 bases in between. CDR1 MNHEY and CDR2 SVGAGI come from the germline V gene. The CDR3 region is CASRKTANYGYTF. CDR3 sequence (DNA): TGTGCCAGCAGAAAAACAGCTAACTATGGCTACACCTTC.

The gene calls are TRBV20-1 and TRBJ1-2; D is possibly TRBD1 (5 bases). The V and J ends lost 5 bases and 13 bases respectively, with 14 bases between them. This CDR3 spans 10 amino acids. The germline gives CDR1 DFQATT, CDR2 SNEGSKA (reference sequence). CDR3 loop: CSAGRGYPTF. The CDR3 coding sequence is TGCAGTGCTGGGAGGGGTTATCCCACCTTC.

The chain's CDR3 is CASIRQRGQAEAFF. CDR3 in DNA: TGTGCCAGCATCAGACAAAGGGGGCAGGCTGAAGCTTTCTTT. J is TRBJ1-1 and V is TRBV28, with 7 bases identical to TRBD1. Trimming cost V 7 bases and J 6 bases; bases outside gene matches: 11. Germline CDR1 and CDR2: MDHEN and SYDVKM. The CDR3 has 14 amino acids.

The chain links TRBV6-5 to TRBJ2-7; perhaps TRBD1 as D (6 bases). V was pared by 5 bases and J by 1 base, with 15 bases between. Germline V gene sequence: CDR1 MNHEY, CDR2 SVGAGI. The CDR3 length is 15 residues. For the CDR3, the DNA is TGTGCCAGCAGTAGAATCGACAGGACATCCTACGAGCAGTACTTC. This sequence encodes CASSRIDRTSYEQYF.

The rearrangement joins TRBV5-1 to TRBJ1-4, with 10 bases lining up with TRBD1. The V gene's germline CDR1 is SGHRS and CDR2 YFSETQ. V lost 3 bases to trimming and J lost 8 bases; unmatched junction nucleotides: 7. This CDR3 comprises 15 residues. CDR3 in amino acids: CASSSRDRGREKLFF. The CDR3 DNA sequence: TGCGCCAGCAGCTCCAGGGACAGGGGCCGGGAAAAACTGTTTTTT.

The chain couples TRBV5-1 to TRBJ1-2, with 7 nucleotides matching TRBD1. The CDR3 consists of 15 residues. The germline CDR1 and CDR2 sequences are SGHRS and YFSETQ. After removal of 3 bases from V and 0 bases from J, the junction contained 5 bases not matched to a gene. The CDR3 loop reads CASSSTGMTNYGYTF. The CDR3 nucleotides read TGCGCCAGCAGCTCGACAGGGATGACTAACTATGGCTACACCTTC.

The rearrangement joins TRBV4-1 to TRBJ1-5; 7 nucleotides align to TRBD1. This CDR3 is 16 amino acids long. Germline V gene data show CDR1 as MGHRA and CDR2 as YSYEKL. The ends lost 0 bases at V and 7 bases at J; junction bases unmatched: 9. The CDR3 DNA is TGCGCCAGCAGCCAAGAGTGGTCAGGGGGACGACAGCCCCAGCATTTT. This gives the protein CASSQEWSGGRQPQHF.

J is TRBJ1-1 and V is TRBV6-5; D may be TRBD1 (6 bases). The V gene's germline CDR1 is MNHEY and CDR2 SVGAGI. V was cut by 6 bases and J by 3 bases, with 14 bases left in between. The CDR3 has 14 amino acids. The DNA for the CDR3 is TGTGCCAGCAGCCCCGACGGGGGGCACACTGAAGCTTTCTTT. Protein product: CASSPDGGHTEAFF.

The chain employs TRBV13 and TRBJ2-1, with TRBD2 identical over 9 bases. CDR3 length equals 16 residues. The V gene's germline CDR1 is PRHDT and CDR2 FYEKMQ (reference sequence). Trimming at V came to 5 bases and at J to 8 bases, leaving 13 bases not matched to a gene. The CDR3 DNA sequence: TGTGCCAGCAGCCCGGTAGCGGGAGCACTTGACGATGAGCAGTTCTTC. Protein sequence: CASSPVAGALDDEQFF. The variable domain in full, completed from reference TRBV13 and TRBJ2-1, reads AAGVIQSPRHLIKEKRETATLKCYPIPRHDTVYWYQQGPGQDPQFLISFYEKMQSDKGSIPDRFSAQQFSDYHSELNMSSLELGDSALYFCASSPVAGALDDEQFFGPGTRLTVL.

The rearrangement links TRBV7-9 to TRBJ1-3; D might be TRBD1 (6 bases). The CDR3 is 16 residues long. Germline assignment: CDR1 SEHNR and CDR2 FQNEAQ (reference sequence). The V gene lost 5 bases and the J gene lost 2 bases, with 16 bases spanning the gap. The CDR3 DNA reads TGTGCCAGCAGCCGTACAGGGAGTGACGCTGGAAACACCATATATTTT. It translates to CASSRTGSDAGNTIYF.